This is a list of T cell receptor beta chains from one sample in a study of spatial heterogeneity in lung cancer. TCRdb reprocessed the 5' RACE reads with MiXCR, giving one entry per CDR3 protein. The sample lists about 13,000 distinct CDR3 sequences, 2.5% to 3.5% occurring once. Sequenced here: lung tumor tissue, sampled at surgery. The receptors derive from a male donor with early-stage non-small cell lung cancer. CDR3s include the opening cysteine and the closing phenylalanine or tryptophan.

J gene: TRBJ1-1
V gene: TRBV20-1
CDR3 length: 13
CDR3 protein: CSVNPGKNTEAFF

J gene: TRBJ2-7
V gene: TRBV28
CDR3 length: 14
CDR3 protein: CASSSAESFYEQYF

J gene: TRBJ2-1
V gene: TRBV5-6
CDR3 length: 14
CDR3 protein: CASSPKTGYYEQFF

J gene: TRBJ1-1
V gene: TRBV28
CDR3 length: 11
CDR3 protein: CASSPRTEAFF

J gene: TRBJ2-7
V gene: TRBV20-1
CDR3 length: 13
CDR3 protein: CSAPYGPRYEQYF

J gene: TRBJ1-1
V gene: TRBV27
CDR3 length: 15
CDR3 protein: CASSFDRQGYTEAFF

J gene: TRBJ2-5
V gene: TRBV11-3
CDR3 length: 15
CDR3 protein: CASSLEGLARETQYF

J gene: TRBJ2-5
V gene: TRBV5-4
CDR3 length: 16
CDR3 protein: CASSAELAGGMETQYF

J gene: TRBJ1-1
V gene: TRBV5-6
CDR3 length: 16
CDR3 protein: CASSLIGAGRNTEAFF

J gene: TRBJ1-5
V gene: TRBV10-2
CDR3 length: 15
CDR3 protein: CASSESPRVGQPQHF

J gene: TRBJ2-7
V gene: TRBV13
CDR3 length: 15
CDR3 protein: CASSPAGTGAHEQYF

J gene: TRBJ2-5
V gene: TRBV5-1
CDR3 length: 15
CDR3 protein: CASSSGGRGQETQYF

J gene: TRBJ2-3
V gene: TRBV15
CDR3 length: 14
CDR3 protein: CATSDGGSTDTQYF

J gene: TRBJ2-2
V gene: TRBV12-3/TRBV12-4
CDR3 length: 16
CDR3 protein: CASSLNLGGGTGELFF

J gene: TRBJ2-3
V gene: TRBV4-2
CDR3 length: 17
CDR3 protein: CASSQDRRIASTDTQYF

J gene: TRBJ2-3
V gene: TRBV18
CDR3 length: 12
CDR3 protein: CASSRSGDTQYF

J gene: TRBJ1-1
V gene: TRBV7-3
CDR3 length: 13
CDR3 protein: CASSVQENTEAFF

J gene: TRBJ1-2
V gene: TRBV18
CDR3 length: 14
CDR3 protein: CASSPDRANYGYTF

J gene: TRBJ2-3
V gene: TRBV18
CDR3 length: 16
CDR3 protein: CASSPRTSGHRATQYF

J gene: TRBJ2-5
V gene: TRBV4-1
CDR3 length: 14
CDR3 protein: CASSLGQPRETQYF

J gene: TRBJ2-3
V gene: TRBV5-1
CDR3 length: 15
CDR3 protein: CASSLAIGRADTQYF

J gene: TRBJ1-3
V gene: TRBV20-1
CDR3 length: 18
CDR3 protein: CSARVSGNRGETGNTIYF

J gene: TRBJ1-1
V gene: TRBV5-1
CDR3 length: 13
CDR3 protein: CASSLGSNTEAFF

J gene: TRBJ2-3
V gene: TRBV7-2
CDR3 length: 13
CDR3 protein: CASSRGLTDTQYF

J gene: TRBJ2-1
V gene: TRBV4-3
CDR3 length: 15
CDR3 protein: CASSQDGATSVEQFF

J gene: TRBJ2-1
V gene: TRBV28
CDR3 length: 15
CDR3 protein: CASSPGQLFEKEQFF

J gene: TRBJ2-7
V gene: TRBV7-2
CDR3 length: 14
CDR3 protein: CASSSGQGRNEQYF

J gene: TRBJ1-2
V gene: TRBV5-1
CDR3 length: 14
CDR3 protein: CASSLPGPGEGYTF

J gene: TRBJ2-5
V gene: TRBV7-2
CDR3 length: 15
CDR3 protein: CASSLNRGRQETQYF

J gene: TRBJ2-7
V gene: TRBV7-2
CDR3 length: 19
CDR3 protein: CASSLAGRGGRRFSYEQYF

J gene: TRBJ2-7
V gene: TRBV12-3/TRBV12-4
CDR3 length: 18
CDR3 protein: CASSPIPEQGHGSYEQYF

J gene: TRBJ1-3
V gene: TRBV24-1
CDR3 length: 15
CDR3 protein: CATSDAGLSGNTIYF

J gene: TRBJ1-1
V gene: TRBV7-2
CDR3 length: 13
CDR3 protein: CASSTTANTEAFF

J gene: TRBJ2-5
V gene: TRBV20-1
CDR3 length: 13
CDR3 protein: CSATGGGGETQYF

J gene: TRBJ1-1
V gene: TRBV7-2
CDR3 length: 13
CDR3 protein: CASSFDRGTEAFF

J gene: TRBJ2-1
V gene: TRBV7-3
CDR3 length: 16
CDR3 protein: CASSPFGTGGNNEQFF

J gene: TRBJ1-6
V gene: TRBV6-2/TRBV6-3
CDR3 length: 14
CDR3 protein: CASSYLLGGAALHF

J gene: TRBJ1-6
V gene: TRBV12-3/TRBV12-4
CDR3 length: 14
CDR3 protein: CASSSGTPNSPLHF

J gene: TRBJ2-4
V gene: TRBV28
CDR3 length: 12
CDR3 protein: CASSFRGRLQYF

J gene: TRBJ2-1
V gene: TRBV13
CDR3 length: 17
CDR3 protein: CASSQAGGLSSYNEQFF

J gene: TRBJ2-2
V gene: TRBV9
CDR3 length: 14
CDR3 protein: CASSVATGGGELFF

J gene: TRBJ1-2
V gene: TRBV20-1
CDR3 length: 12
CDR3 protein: CSALRREYGYTF

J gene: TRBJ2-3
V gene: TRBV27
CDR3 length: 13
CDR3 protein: CASSRSVRDTQYF